Following are 13 T cell receptor beta chains from one sample sequenced in a study of T cell responses to AZD1222 COVID-19 vaccine. Data came from immunoSEQ multiplex PCR; TCRdb stores just in-frame clones and leaves some out. The repertoire holds about 140,000 clones, with roughly 89% as singletons. This specimen consisted of peripheral blood, obtained 28 days after the second dose of the MenACWY control vaccine. The origin of the receptors is an adult who received the MenACWY meningococcal vaccine as a control.

In DNA form, the CDR3 reads TGTGCCAGCAGAGGGGGGACAGGGGGCTCTGGAAACACCATATATTTT. As protein: CASRGGTGGSGNTIYF. This chain links TRBV27 with TRBJ1-3; TRBD1 aligns across 11 bases. The V segment lost 6 bases and the J segment 0 bases; nucleotides outside the gene matches: 4. The CDR3 spans 16 residues. From germline, CDR1 is MNHEY and CDR2 SMNVEV (reference sequence).

V gene TRBV7-6 combines with J gene TRBJ1-4; 8 bases map to TRBD1. J gave up 4 bases and V 3 bases, and 10 bases lay outside the gene matches. Germline CDR1 reads SGHVS; CDR2 reads FNYEAQ. This CDR3 comprises 17 residues. CDR3 amino acids: CASSLGGQGEYNEKLFF. The DNA of the CDR3 is TGTGCCAGCAGCTTGGGAGGACAGGGCGAATATAATGAAAAACTGTTTTTT.

This clone has just one count. The chain couples TRBV6-2 or TRBV6-3 to TRBJ2-6; D perhaps matches TRBD2 (6 bases). Germline-derived CDR1 and CDR2 are MNHEY and SVGEGT. This CDR3 contains 17 residues. Deletions cut 2 bases from V and 1 base from J, with 12 bases between. The CDR3 reads CASSYGGSLSGANVLTF. CDR3 bases: TGTGCCAGCAGTTACGGGGGGTCCCTTTCTGGGGCCAACGTCCTGACTTTC.

This chain joins TRBV10-1 and TRBJ2-7, with TRBD1 as a possible D gene (5 bases). V was clipped by 2 bases and J by 3 bases, with 17 bases between them. CDR3 size: 16 residues. In germline, CDR1 is WNHNN, CDR2 SYGVQD (reference sequence). DNA for the CDR3: TGCGCCAGCAGTGAGGGTCCACAGTTGGACAACTACGAGCAGTACTTC. Amino acids: CASSEGPQLDNYEQYF.

The V call is TRBV4-3, the J call TRBJ2-1, with D perhaps matching TRBD1 or TRBD2 (6 bases each). The germline gives CDR1 LGHNA, CDR2 YSLEER. Trimming shortened V by 0 bases and J by 6 bases, and 18 bases separated the two germline ends. This CDR3 comprises 17 residues. The DNA for the CDR3 is TGCGCCAGCAGCCAAGAGGGGCCGGGGGCGAACGGCAATGAGCAGTTCTTC. Its protein is CASSQEGPGANGNEQFF.

The chain links TRBV19 to TRBJ2-1, with TRBD2 matching over 8 bases. CDR1 LNHDA and CDR2 SQIVND come from the germline V gene (reference sequence). The CDR3 totals 14 residues. J was trimmed by 5 bases and V by 5 bases; bases with no gene match: 5. CDR3 nucleotides: TGTGCCAGTAGTCTCCGGGAGGGTCACAATGAGCAGTTCTTC. Its translation: CASSLREGHNEQFF.

This chain joins TRBV9 and TRBJ1-1, with D unresolved. In germline, CDR1 is SGDLS, CDR2 YYNGEE. V dropped 2 bases and J dropped 1 base, with 9 bases sitting between them. The CDR3 sequence is 14 residues long. The CDR3 DNA is TGTGCCAGCAGCGTTTCACATCAGAACACTGAAGCTTTCTTT. This translates into CASSVSHQNTEAFF. The complete variable domain, with remaining parts taken from reference TRBV9 and TRBJ1-1, reads DSGVTQTPKHLITATGQRVTLRCSPRSGDLSVYWYQQSLDQGLQFLIQYYNGEERAKGNILERFSAQQFPDLHSELNLSSLELGDSALYFCASSVSHQNTEAFFGQGTRLTVV.

This chain joins TRBV19 and TRBJ2-1; perhaps D is TRBD1 or TRBD2 (6 bases each). Germline CDR1 is LNHDA and CDR2 is SQIVND (reference sequence). The CDR3 runs 14 residues. V lost 3 bases and J 9 bases, leaving 15 bases between the germline ends. CDR3 in amino acids: CASSINQGRSEQFF. The CDR3 coding sequence is TGTGCCAGTAGTATCAACCAGGGGAGGAGTGAGCAGTTCTTC. Complete variable domain (other parts from reference TRBV19 and TRBJ2-1): DGGITQSPKYLFRKEGQNVTLSCEQNLNHDAMYWYRQDPGQGLRLIYYSQIVNDFQKGDIAEGYSVSREKKESFPLTVTSAQKNPTAFYLCASSINQGRSEQFFGPGTRLTVL.

This chain connects TRBV20-1 to TRBJ1-1; weak D call: TRBD1 (6 bases). The CDR3 is made up of 11 amino acids. From germline, CDR1 is DFQATT and CDR2 SNEGSKA (reference sequence). Between the trimmed V and J ends, which lost 7 bases and 6 bases, there was a span of 12 bases. CDR3: CSVRTDSEAFF. CDR3 sequence (DNA): TGCAGTGTTAGGACAGACTCTGAAGCTTTCTTT.

The chain recombines TRBV2 with TRBJ1-5, with 8 nucleotides matching TRBD1. Trimming took 4 bases from V and 6 from J; bases not matched to a gene: 2. Germline V gene data show CDR1 as SNHLY and CDR2 as FYNNEI. The CDR3 loop spans 13 amino acids. The CDR3 nucleotides are TGTGCCAGCAGTGCAGGGGGCGTTCAGCCCCAGCATTTT. Translating gives CASSAGGVQPQHF.

With respect to this clone: The sample contains more than one DNA sequence encoding this CDR3. The V gene is TRBV28, the J gene TRBJ1-2; D is ambiguous. This CDR3 region has 12 residues. CDR1 is MDHEN, CDR2 SYDVKM, per germline. V gave up 3 bases and J gave up 3 bases, with 5 bases separating them. The CDR3 here is CASSFADYGYTF. In DNA, the CDR3 is TGTGCCAGCAGTTTTGCCGACTATGGCTACACCTTC.

V gene TRBV18 combines with J gene TRBJ2-7, with TRBD2 matching over 16 bases. Germline CDR1 is KGHSH and CDR2 is LQKENI. V dropped 3 bases and J dropped 3; count of bases not matched to a gene: 8. This CDR3 has 18 residues. The DNA for the CDR3 is TGTGCCAGCTCACCTGGGACTAGCGGGGGGGCAGTTAACTACGAGCAGTACTTC. The encoded protein is CASSPGTSGGAVNYEQYF. Full variable domain (outside the CDR3, taken from reference TRBV18 and TRBJ2-7): NAGVMQNPRHLVRRRGQEARLRCSPMKGHSHVYWYRQLPEEGLKFMVYLQKENIIDESGMPKERFSAEFPKEGPSILRIQQVVRGDSAAYFCASSPGTSGGAVNYEQYFGPGTRLTVT.

A single count supports this clone. The CDR3 region is CASSLRGDLLDEQYF. The CDR3 region has the DNA TGCGCCAGCAGCTTGCGGGGGGATCTCCTTGACGAGCAGTACTTC. The chain employs TRBV5-1 and TRBJ2-7; 7 bases fit TRBD2. The CDR3 runs 15 residues. Germline V gene data show CDR1 as SGHRS and CDR2 as YFSETQ. J lost 5 bases, V lost 1 base, and 9 bases had no gene match.